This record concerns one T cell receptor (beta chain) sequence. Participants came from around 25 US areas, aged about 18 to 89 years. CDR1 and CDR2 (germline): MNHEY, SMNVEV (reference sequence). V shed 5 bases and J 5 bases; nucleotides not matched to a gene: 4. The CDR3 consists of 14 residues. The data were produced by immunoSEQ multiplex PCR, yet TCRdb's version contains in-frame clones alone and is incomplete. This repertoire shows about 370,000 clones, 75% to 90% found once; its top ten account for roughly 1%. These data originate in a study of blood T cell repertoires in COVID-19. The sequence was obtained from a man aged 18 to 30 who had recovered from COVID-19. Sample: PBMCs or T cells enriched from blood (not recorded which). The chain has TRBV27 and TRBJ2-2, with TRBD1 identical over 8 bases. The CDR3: CASSRRQGTGELFF. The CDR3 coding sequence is TGTGCCAGCAGTCGCCGACAGGGGACCGGGGAGCTGTTTTTT.